These 31 T cell receptor beta chains were sequenced from one sample in a study of blood T cell repertoires in COVID-19. Sequencing used immunoSEQ multiplex PCR; TCRdb keeps in-frame clones, though not all of them. The data contain 400,000 to 450,000 clones, around 89% of them singletons. The sequencing input was PBMCs or T cells enriched from blood (not recorded which). The source is a man aged 30 to 39 who had recovered from COVID-19.

CDR3 sequence (DNA): TGTGCCATCAGTGAGTCAGGGGGATCTGGCGATACGCAGTATTTT. Translated, it gives CAISESGGSGDTQYF. The chain carries TRBV10-3 and TRBJ2-3; tentatively, D is TRBD1 (6 bases). Germline values: CDR1 ENHRY, CDR2 SYGVKD. V was cut by 0 bases and J by 6 bases, with 13 bases left in between. The CDR3 runs 15 residues.

This rearrangement joins TRBV27 to TRBJ2-2; maybe TRBD2 (5 bases). The germline CDR1 and CDR2 sequences are MNHEY and SMNVEV (reference sequence). Trimming shortened V by 2 bases and J by 6 bases, and 10 bases separated the two germline ends. This CDR3 is 14 amino acids long. The CDR3 loop reads CASSLDPRAGELFF. The CDR3 DNA is TGTGCCAGCAGTTTAGACCCGAGGGCCGGGGAGCTGTTTTTT.

This chain uses TRBV4-1 with TRBJ1-3, with 7 nucleotides matching TRBD1. The CDR3 sequence is 17 residues long. The germline CDR1 and CDR2 sequences are MGHRA and YSYEKL. J lost 1 base, V lost 2 bases, and 8 bases had no gene match. The CDR3 loop is CASSQSGTVVSGNTIYF. DNA of the CDR3: TGCGCCAGCAGCCAATCCGGGACAGTGGTTTCTGGAAACACCATATATTTT.

This clone was counted a single time. This sequence joins TRBV24-1 and TRBJ2-5; D is unclear. The V end was cut by 4 bases, the J end by 1 base, with 18 bases between. This CDR3 has 17 amino acids. CDR1 is KGHDR and CDR2 is SFDVKD in the germline V gene. The CDR3 sequence: CATSEYGGPLAQETQYF. The DNA for the CDR3 is TGTGCCACCAGTGAGTATGGCGGCCCACTCGCCCAAGAGACCCAGTACTTC.

J is TRBJ2-7 and V is TRBV5-6; D gene ambiguous. This CDR3 is built from 11 residues. Germline V gene lookup returns CDR1 SGHDT and CDR2 YYEEEE. Trimming shortened V by 5 bases and J by 4 bases, and 7 bases separated the two germline ends. The CDR3 nucleotides read TGTGCCAGCAGGTCACATTACGAGCAGTACTTC. Its protein product is CASRSHYEQYF.

The chain joins TRBV7-6 to TRBJ1-3; 10 positions agree with TRBD1. CDR1 and CDR2 from the germline V gene are SGHVS and FNYEAQ. J gave up 4 bases and V 1 base, and 4 bases lay outside the gene matches. This CDR3 region has 16 residues. CDR3 DNA sequence: TGTGCCAGCAGCTTAGGACAGGGGGCGCGAGGAAACACCATATATTTT. It translates to CASSLGQGARGNTIYF.

Notes on this clone: This sample includes further DNA sequences coding for the same CDR3. The chain couples TRBV24-1 to TRBJ2-5, with 14 positions matching TRBD2. Germline V CDR1 and CDR2: KGHDR, SFDVKD. The CDR3 extends over 17 amino acids. V shed 4 bases and J 2 bases; nucleotides not matched to a gene: 5. The CDR3 here is CATSDPGTSGGQETQYF. The CDR3 DNA sequence: TGTGCCACCAGTGACCCCGGGACTAGCGGGGGTCAAGAGACCCAGTACTTC.

The rearrangement joins TRBV28 to TRBJ1-2, with D possibly being TRBD1 (6 bases). The germline gives CDR1 MDHEN, CDR2 SYDVKM. V lost 4 bases and J 7 bases, leaving 22 bases between the germline ends. The CDR3 has 16 amino acids. CDR3 in DNA: TGTGCCAGCAGTTCCTATCCCCGGGACACCTCGGCTGGCTACACCTTC. Its translation: CASSSYPRDTSAGYTF.

This clone was observed once. The V gene is TRBV13, the J gene TRBJ1-1, with 9 bases aligning to TRBD1. The CDR3 sequence is 16 residues long. V lost 5 bases to trimming and J lost 0 bases; unmatched junction nucleotides: 7. Germline lookup yields CDR1 PRHDT and CDR2 FYEKMQ (reference sequence). CDR3 sequence (DNA): TGTGCCAGCAGCCCTTGGGACAGGGATTTGAACACTGAAGCTTTCTTT. Translated: CASSPWDRDLNTEAFF.

The rearrangement links TRBV28 to TRBJ2-7; perhaps TRBD2 as D (5 bases). Trimming cost V 3 bases and J 7 bases, with 10 bases left between them. The CDR3 loop spans 12 amino acids. CDR1 is MDHEN, CDR2 SYDVKM, per germline. CDR3 protein: CASSFIRREQYF. The CDR3, as DNA: TGTGCCAGCAGTTTTATACGGAGGGAGCAGTACTTC.

The CDR3 DNA reads TGTGCCAGCAGTTACGTGGCGGGAGTTACCGAGCAGTACTTC. The encoded protein is CASSYVAGVTEQYF. V and J are TRBV6-5 and TRBJ2-7, with 7 bases aligning to TRBD2. The germline CDR1 and CDR2 sequences are MNHEY and SVGAGI. J lost 6 bases, V lost 2 bases, and 7 bases had no gene match. This CDR3 comprises 14 residues.

The chain employs TRBV5-4 and TRBJ2-7; TRBD2 agrees at 12 bases. The CDR3 loop spans 14 amino acids. The ends lost 4 bases at V and 6 bases at J; junction bases unmatched: 5. Per the germline V gene, CDR1 is SGHNT and CDR2 is YYREEE (reference sequence). CDR3 residues: CASSQGLAGVEQYF. The CDR3 DNA is TGTGCCAGCAGCCAGGGACTAGCGGGCGTCGAGCAGTACTTC.

The V call is TRBV2, the J call TRBJ2-2; D remains ambiguous. This CDR3 has 15 amino acids. V was shortened by 3 bases and J by 6 bases, with 14 bases between the two germline ends. The germline gives CDR1 SNHLY, CDR2 FYNNEI. CDR3 in amino acids: CASSDHPWSPGELFF. The CDR3 DNA follows: TGTGCCAGCAGTGACCATCCCTGGAGCCCCGGGGAGCTGTTTTTT. The entire variable domain, with the rest obtained from reference TRBV2 and TRBJ2-2, is as follows: EPEVTQTPSHQVTQMGQEVILRCVPISNHLYFYWYRQILGQKVEFLVSFYNNEISEKSEIFDDQFSVERPDGSNFTLKIRSTKLEDSAMYFCASSDHPWSPGELFFGEGSRLTVL.

The chain links TRBV5-1 to TRBJ1-3; D might be TRBD1 (6 bases). Trimming left V 4 bases short and J 0 bases short, with 11 bases between. The CDR3 is 15 residues long. Per germline, CDR1 SGHRS and CDR2 YFSETQ. The CDR3 loop reads CASSPQGHSGNTIYF. CDR3 in DNA: TGCGCCAGCAGCCCCCAGGGGCACTCTGGAAACACCATATATTTT. Looking up the rest from reference TRBV5-1 and TRBJ1-3 gives the full variable domain: KAGVTQTPRYLIKTRGQQVTLSCSPISGHRSVSWYQQTPGQGLQFLFEYFSETQRNKGNFPGRFSGRQFSNSRSEMNVSTLELGDSALYLCASSPQGHSGNTIYFGEGSWLTVV.

V is TRBV28 and J is TRBJ1-2; D unclear. V dropped 5 bases and J dropped 4 bases, with 8 bases sitting between them. CDR1 is MDHEN, CDR2 SYDVKM, per germline. The length of the CDR3 is 12 residues. Here the CDR3 DNA reads TGTGCCAGCAGTACGTATAGCTATGGCTACACCTTC. This encodes CASSTYSYGYTF.

V and J are TRBV4-1 and TRBJ1-6; TRBD1 aligns across 9 bases. CDR3 length: 17 residues. Germline CDR1 and CDR2: MGHRA and YSYEKL. J was trimmed by 9 bases and V by 0 bases; bases with no gene match: 9. CDR3 protein: CASSQDQQGAPFSPLHF. DNA of the CDR3: TGCGCCAGCAGCCAAGATCAACAGGGGGCTCCATTTTCACCCCTCCACTTT.

A note on this clone: Other nucleotide sequences in the sample specify the same CDR3. The chain links TRBV5-1 to TRBJ1-3, with D hard to call. Germline V lookup: CDR1 SGHRS, CDR2 YFSETQ. V lost 0 bases and J 0 bases, leaving 4 bases between the germline ends. The length of the CDR3 is 14 residues. Here the CDR3 reads CASSLDSSGNTIYF. CDR3 in DNA: TGCGCCAGCAGCTTGGACAGCTCTGGAAACACCATATATTTT.

This chain joins TRBV9 and TRBJ1-3, with 7 bases identical to TRBD1. V lost 4 bases, J lost 0 bases, and 4 bases stayed unmatched. Germline V gives CDR1 SGDLS, CDR2 YYNGEE. The CDR3 loop spans 15 amino acids. The CDR3 DNA reads TGTGCCAGCAGCCCAGACAGGGCCTCTGGAAACACCATATATTTT. Protein sequence: CASSPDRASGNTIYF.

This sequence joins TRBV5-1 and TRBJ2-2; TRBD1 matches at 8 bases. Germline loops: CDR1 SGHRS, CDR2 YFSETQ. CDR3 length: 16 amino acids. V dropped 3 bases and J dropped 6; count of bases not matched to a gene: 10. The chain's CDR3 is CASSSRLTGEAGELFF. The CDR3 region has the DNA TGCGCCAGCAGCTCTCGCTTGACAGGGGAAGCCGGGGAGCTGTTTTTT.

This clone appeared a single time. This rearrangement joins TRBV28 to TRBJ1-2; TRBD1 matches 7 bases. CDR1 is MDHEN, CDR2 SYDVKM, per germline. V was pared by 5 bases and J by 5 bases, with 5 bases of the junction left unmatched. CDR3 length equals 13 residues. The CDR3 nucleotides read TGTGCCAGCAGTCGTGGACAGGTTTATGGCTACACCTTC. Translation: CASSRGQVYGYTF.

The chain carries TRBV7-9 and TRBJ1-6; 10 bases match TRBD1. Looked up from germline, CDR1 is SEHNR and CDR2 is FQNEAQ (reference sequence). V lost 1 base and J lost 9; bases outside the gene matches: 3. This CDR3 comprises 15 residues. The DNA for the CDR3 is TGTGCCAGCAGCTTAGGGGACAGGGGAAGTTCACCCCTCCACTTT. Translated, it gives CASSLGDRGSSPLHF.

This chain links TRBV7-9 with TRBJ1-1; D gene ambiguous. Trimming shortened V by 0 bases and J by 6 bases, and 8 bases separated the two germline ends. The CDR3 totals 13 residues. Germline V gene data show CDR1 as SEHNR and CDR2 as FQNEAQ (reference sequence). CDR3 nucleotide sequence: TGTGCCAGCAGCTTAGCGGGCCTGGCTGAAGCTTTCTTT. Translating it yields CASSLAGLAEAFF.

The V and J genes are TRBV7-2 and TRBJ2-7, with 7 positions matching TRBD2. The CDR3 is 17 amino acids. Germline V CDR1 and CDR2: SGHTA, FQGNSA. V dropped 2 bases and J dropped 0; count of bases not matched to a gene: 10. The CDR3 loop is CASSLRSGTDSSYEQYF. The CDR3 DNA follows: TGTGCCAGCAGCTTAAGGAGCGGGACGGATAGCTCCTACGAGCAGTACTTC.

This chain connects TRBV7-3 to TRBJ1-3; 9 bases line up with TRBD1. The V gene's germline CDR1 is SGHTA and CDR2 FQGTGA. The CDR3 sequence is 20 residues long. Trimming removed 4 bases from V and 4 bases from J; junction bases left unmatched: 20. CDR3: CASSSTPDRGVYSVGNTIYF. CDR3 sequence (DNA): TGTGCCAGCAGCTCCACCCCGGACAGGGGTGTCTATTCTGTCGGAAACACCATATATTTT. The full variable domain, its missing parts supplied by reference TRBV7-3 and TRBJ1-3, is GAGVSQTPSNKVTEKGKYVELRCDPISGHTALYWYRQSLGQGPEFLIYFQGTGAADDSGLPNDRFFAVRPEGSVSTLKIQRTERGDSAVYLCASSSTPDRGVYSVGNTIYFGEGSWLTVV.

This CDR3 is CASSVGLAGFTDTQYF. CDR3 coding DNA: TGTGCCAGCAGTGTAGGACTAGCGGGATTCACAGATACGCAGTATTTT. The chain couples TRBV6-1 to TRBJ2-3; 12 bases agree with TRBD2. V shed 4 bases and J 2 bases; nucleotides not matched to a gene: 4. The germline gives CDR1 MNHNS, CDR2 SASEGT. This CDR3 region has 16 residues.

This clone was recorded only once. Other nucleotide sequences in the sample specify the same CDR3. CDR3 residues: CASSLVGGSGYTF. The CDR3 DNA follows: TGTGCCAGCAGTTTAGTGGGAGGGTCCGGCTACACCTTC. The J gene is TRBJ1-2, the V gene TRBV28; D gene uncertain. Germline CDR1 MDHEN, CDR2 SYDVKM. Trimming stripped 2 bases from V and 8 bases from J, with 12 bases between. This CDR3 has 13 residues.

The sample holds one count of this clone. The rearrangement joins TRBV4-1 to TRBJ2-7; 9 bases fit TRBD2. Trimming removed 4 bases from V and 2 bases from J; junction bases left unmatched: 3. The CDR3 sequence is 14 residues long. The germline V gene has CDR1 MGHRA and CDR2 YSYEKL. CDR3 protein: CASSPAGGTYEQYF. In DNA form, the CDR3 reads TGCGCCAGCAGCCCAGCGGGAGGAACCTACGAGCAGTACTTC.

The V and J genes are TRBV5-4 and TRBJ1-5, with no clear D. The CDR3 spans 15 residues. The germline V and J ends were trimmed by 4 bases and 5 bases, with 16 bases remaining between them. The germline V gene has CDR1 SGHNT and CDR2 YYREEE (reference sequence). CDR3 nucleotide sequence: TGTGCCAGCAGCCCCGCCCCGAGGTCAGATCAGCCCCAGCATTTT. Its protein product is CASSPAPRSDQPQHF.

The chain combines TRBV5-1 with TRBJ1-2; 7 bases match TRBD1. Germline V gene data show CDR1 as SGHRS and CDR2 as YFSETQ. CDR3 size: 13 residues. Losses at the gene ends were 5 bases for V and 6 bases for J; bases not matched to a gene: 7. CDR3 region: CASRGSDRDGYTF. The CDR3 DNA reads as TGCGCCAGCAGGGGTAGCGACAGGGATGGCTACACCTTC.

This chain joins TRBV5-6 and TRBJ1-1; TRBD1 aligns across 7 bases. The CDR3 length is 15 residues. V shed 4 bases and J 3 bases; nucleotides not matched to a gene: 9. The germline gives CDR1 SGHDT, CDR2 YYEEEE. Here the CDR3 DNA reads TGTGCCAGCAGCCCCTACAGGGGACACGACACTGAAGCTTTCTTT. It yields the protein CASSPYRGHDTEAFF. Full variable domain (outside the CDR3, taken from reference TRBV5-6 and TRBJ1-1): DAGVTQSPTHLIKTRGQQVTLRCSPKSGHDTVSWYQQALGQGPQFIFQYYEEEERQRGNFPDRFSGHQFPNYSSELNVNALLLGDSALYLCASSPYRGHDTEAFFGQGTRLTVV.

This clone was observed a single time. The chain employs TRBV6-5 and TRBJ2-1; D perhaps matches TRBD2 (7 bases). V lost 8 bases and J lost 3, with 14 bases in between. Germline lookup yields CDR1 MNHEY and CDR2 SVGAGI. This CDR3 region has 14 residues. The CDR3 region is CASGQGGGYNEQFF. DNA of the CDR3: TGTGCCAGCGGACAAGGGGGGGGCTACAATGAGCAGTTCTTC.